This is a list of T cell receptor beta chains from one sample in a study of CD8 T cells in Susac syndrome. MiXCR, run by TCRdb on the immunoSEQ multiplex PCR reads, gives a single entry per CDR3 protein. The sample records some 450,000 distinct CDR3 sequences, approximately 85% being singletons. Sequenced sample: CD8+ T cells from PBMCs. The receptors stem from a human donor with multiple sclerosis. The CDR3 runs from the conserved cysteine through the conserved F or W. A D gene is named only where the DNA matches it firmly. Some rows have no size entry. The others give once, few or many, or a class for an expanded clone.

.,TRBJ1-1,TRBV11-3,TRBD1,CASSGGQGTEAFF
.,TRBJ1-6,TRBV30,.,CAWDDRLRSPLHF
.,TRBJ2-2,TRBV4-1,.,CASSQDEGSTGELFF
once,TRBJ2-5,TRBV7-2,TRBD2,CASSPSGGLPAAQYF
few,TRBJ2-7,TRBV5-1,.,CASSLALGWGISYEQYF
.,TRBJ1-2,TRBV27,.,CASSFLDRSGGYGYTF
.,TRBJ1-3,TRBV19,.,CLTAAGNTIYF
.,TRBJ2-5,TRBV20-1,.,CSARYIGTSEETQYF
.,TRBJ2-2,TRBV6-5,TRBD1,CASSYGDRASTGELFF
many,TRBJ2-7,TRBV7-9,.,CASSPEYEQYF
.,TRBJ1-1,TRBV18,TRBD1,CASSRQQGRTEAFF
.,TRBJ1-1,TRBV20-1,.,CSRRQQGFTEAFF
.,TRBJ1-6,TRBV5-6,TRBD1,CASSLVGTANSPLHF
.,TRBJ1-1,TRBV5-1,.,CASSLAKSPNTEAFF
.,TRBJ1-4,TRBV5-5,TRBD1,CASGTGDFVSEKLFF
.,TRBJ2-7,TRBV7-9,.,CASSSRSTATYEQYF
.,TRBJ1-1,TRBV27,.,CASSFLGGRTEAFF
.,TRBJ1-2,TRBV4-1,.,CASSQGPLPNYGYTF
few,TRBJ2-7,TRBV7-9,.,CASSLEGGSSYEQYF
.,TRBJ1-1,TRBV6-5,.,CASSYSTHTEAFF
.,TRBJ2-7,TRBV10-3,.,CAISESVSGYTYEQYF
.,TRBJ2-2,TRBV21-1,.,CASSAWPRGAGELFF
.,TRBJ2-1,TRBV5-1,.,CASSLATGPYNEQFF
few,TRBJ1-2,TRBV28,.,CASSLEGNYGYTF
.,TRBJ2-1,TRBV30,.,CAWSVVAGGGEGYNEQFF
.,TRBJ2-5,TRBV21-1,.,CASSKRPGGAGEETQYF
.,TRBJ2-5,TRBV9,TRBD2,CASSPRGSGAETQYF
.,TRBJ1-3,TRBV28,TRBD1,CASRETGSGNTIYF
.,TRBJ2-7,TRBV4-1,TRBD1,CASSQAQGSYEQYF
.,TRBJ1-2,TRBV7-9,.,CASSLSGDNYGCTF
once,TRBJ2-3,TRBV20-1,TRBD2,CSAPRATSGTDTQYF
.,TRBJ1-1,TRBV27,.,CASSSVGLNDHWNTEAFF
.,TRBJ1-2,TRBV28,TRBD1,CASSYFRDSLYGYTF
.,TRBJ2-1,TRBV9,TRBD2,CASSFGTSITYNEQFF
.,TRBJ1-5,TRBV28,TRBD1,CASSLSRDRADESNQPQHF
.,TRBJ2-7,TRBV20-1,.,CSACPRSGTYEQYF
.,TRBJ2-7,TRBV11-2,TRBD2,CASSFGGGEQYF
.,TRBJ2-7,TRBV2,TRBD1,CASTDRGSYEQYF
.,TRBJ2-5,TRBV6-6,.,CASSSWVGETQYF
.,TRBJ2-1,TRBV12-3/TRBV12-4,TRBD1,CASSPTGTGDPSYNEQFF
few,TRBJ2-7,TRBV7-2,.,CASSLFIGGVTREQYF
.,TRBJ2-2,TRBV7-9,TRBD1,CASSRPGQPTGELFF